Listed below are T cell receptor beta chains from one sample, sequenced in a study of T cell changes during pregnancy in multiple sclerosis. Data came from immunoSEQ multiplex PCR; TCRdb stores just in-frame clones and leaves some out. Of some 99,000 clones listed, under 95% were seen once; the top ten hold about 2%. Sequenced here: peripheral blood, sampled after pregnancy. The receptors were gathered from a female donor in good health, enrolled as a control in a pregnancy study. Each CDR3 is given with its conserved first and last residue. Each record gives: clone size, D gene, V gene, J gene, CDR3 protein, CDR3 DNA. D genes are given only for firm matches. A row's size may be missing; if present it is once, few, many or a size class.

>-|TRBD1|TRBV5-6|TRBJ1-4
CASSFSGGNRGNEKLFF
TGTGCCAGCAGCTTTTCTGGAGGGAACAGGGGAAATGAAAAACTGTTTTTT
>few|-|TRBV4-1|TRBJ2-1
CASSQEDSSLLAYNEQFF
TGCGCCAGCAGCCAAGAAGATAGCTCACTCTTAGCATACAATGAGCAGTTCTTC
>once|-|TRBV4-1|TRBJ2-7
CASRATAARGWTTYEQYF
TGCGCCAGCAGGGCTACAGCAGCCAGGGGTTGGACAACCTACGAGCAGTACTTC
>-|-|TRBV25-1|TRBJ1-3
CASSERTLSGNTIYF
TGTGCCAGCAGTGAACGGACACTCTCTGGAAACACCATATATTTT
>-|TRBD1|TRBV11-2|TRBJ2-1
CAKAGRTGDYNEQFF
TGTGCCAAGGCCGGAAGGACAGGGGACTACAATGAGCAGTTCTTC
>-|-|TRBV10-3|TRBJ2-7
CATAGVIGEQYF
TGTGCAACGGCAGGGGTGATAGGGGAGCAGTACTTC
>-|-|TRBV15|TRBJ1-4
CATSRDSTAGNEKLFF
TGTGCCACCAGCAGAGATAGTACAGCGGGAAATGAAAAACTGTTTTTT
>-|-|TRBV6-6|TRBJ2-7
CASEGGRRGEQYF
TGTGCCAGCGAAGGAGGGCGGCGGGGAGAGCAGTACTTC
>-|-|TRBV6-1|TRBJ1-2
CASELRGGIYGYTF
TGTGCCAGCGAGTTGAGGGGGGGTATCTATGGCTACACCTTC
>-|-|TRBV5-1|TRBJ2-3
CASSLGAGVSTDTQYF
TGCGCCAGCAGCTTGGGGGCCGGGGTTAGCACAGATACGCAGTATTTT
>-|TRBD1|TRBV27|TRBJ2-7
CASSPFGQGYEQYF
TGTGCCAGCAGTCCGTTCGGACAGGGGTACGAGCAGTACTTC
>-|TRBD1|TRBV11-1|TRBJ2-3
CASSLWTGGTDTQYF
TGTGCCAGCAGCTTATGGACAGGGGGAACAGATACGCAGTATTTT